The sequence of this T cell receptor (beta chain) was determined in a study of blood T cell repertoires in COVID-19. Study background: Acute-phase and convalescent COVID-19 samples originated in the United States, Italy and Spain. The cDNA or gDNA used as material had been derived from T cells, B-cell-depleted T cells, or PBMCs.

In the authors' methods: How many nucleated cells were present was estimated from reference gene primer amplification. This table comes from immunoSEQ multiplex PCR, and its TCRdb copy is limited to in-frame clones, with some not included. That table furnishes V, J and clone size, whereas the DNA furnished D and trimming. The sample holds hundreds of thousands of clones; 80% to 90% are singletons and the top ten take under 1.5%. Germline CDR1 reads KGHDR; CDR2 reads SFDVKD. Trimming took 9 bases from V and 4 from J, leaving 9 bases between them. The CDR3 runs 12 residues. The clonotype originates from a woman aged 30 to 39 with active or convalescent COVID-19. This sequence joins TRBV24-1 and TRBJ2-1; a weak D match, TRBD1 (6 bases). Sequenced input: peripheral blood. CDR3 loop: CATADSYNEQFF. The CDR3 coding sequence is TGTGCCACCGCGGACAGTTACAATGAGCAGTTCTTC.